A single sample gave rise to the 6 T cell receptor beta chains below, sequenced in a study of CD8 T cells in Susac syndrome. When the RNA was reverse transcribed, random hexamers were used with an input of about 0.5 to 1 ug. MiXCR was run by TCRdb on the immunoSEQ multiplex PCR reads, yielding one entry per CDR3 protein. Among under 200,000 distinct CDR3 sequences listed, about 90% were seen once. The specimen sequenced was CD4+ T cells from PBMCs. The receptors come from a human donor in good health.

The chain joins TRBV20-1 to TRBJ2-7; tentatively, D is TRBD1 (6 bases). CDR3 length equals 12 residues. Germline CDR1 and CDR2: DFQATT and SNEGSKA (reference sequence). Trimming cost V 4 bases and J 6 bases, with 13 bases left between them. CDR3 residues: CSANREIREQYF. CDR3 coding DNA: TGCAGTGCTAACAGGGAGATACGCGAGCAGTACTTC.

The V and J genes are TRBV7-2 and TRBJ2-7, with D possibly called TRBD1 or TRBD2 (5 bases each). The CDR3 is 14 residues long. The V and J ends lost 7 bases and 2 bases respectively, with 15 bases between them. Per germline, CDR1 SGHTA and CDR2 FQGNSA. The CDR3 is CASTLGTVTYEQYF. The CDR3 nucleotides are TGTGCCAGCACCCTGGGGACGGTCACCTACGAGCAGTACTTC.

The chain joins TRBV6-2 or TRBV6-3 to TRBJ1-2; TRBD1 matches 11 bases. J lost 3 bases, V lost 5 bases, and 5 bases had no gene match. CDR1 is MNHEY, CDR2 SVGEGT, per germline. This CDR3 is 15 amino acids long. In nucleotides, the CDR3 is TGTGCCAGCAGTCCCGGGACAGGGGGAGACTATGGCTACACCTTC. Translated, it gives CASSPGTGGDYGYTF.

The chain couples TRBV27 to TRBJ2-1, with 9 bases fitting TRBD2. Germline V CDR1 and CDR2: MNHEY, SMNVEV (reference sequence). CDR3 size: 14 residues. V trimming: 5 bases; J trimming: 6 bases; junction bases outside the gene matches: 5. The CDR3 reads CASSTRTSVNEQFF. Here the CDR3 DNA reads TGTGCCAGCAGTACCAGGACTAGCGTCAATGAGCAGTTCTTC.

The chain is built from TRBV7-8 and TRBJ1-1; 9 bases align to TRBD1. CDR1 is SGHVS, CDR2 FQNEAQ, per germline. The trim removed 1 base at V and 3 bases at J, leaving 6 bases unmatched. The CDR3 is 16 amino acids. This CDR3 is CASSLGVWDRDTEAFF. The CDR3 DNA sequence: TGTGCCAGCAGCTTAGGGGTTTGGGACAGGGACACTGAAGCTTTCTTT.

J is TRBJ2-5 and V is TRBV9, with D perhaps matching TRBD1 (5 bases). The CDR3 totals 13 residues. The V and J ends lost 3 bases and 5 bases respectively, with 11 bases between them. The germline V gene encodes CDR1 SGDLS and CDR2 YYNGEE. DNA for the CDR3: TGTGCCAGCAGCGCAACCCCAGGGGAGACCCAGTACTTC. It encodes CASSATPGETQYF. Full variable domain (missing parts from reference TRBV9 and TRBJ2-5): DSGVTQTPKHLITATGQRVTLRCSPRSGDLSVYWYQQSLDQGLQFLIQYYNGEERAKGNILERFSAQQFPDLHSELNLSSLELGDSALYFCASSATPGETQYFGPGTRLLVL.